Listed below are T cell receptor beta chains from one sample, sequenced in a study of T cell repertoires in cytomegalovirus infection. TCRdb re-called the reads through MiXCR, storing one row per CDR3 protein. This sample has approximately 500,000 distinct CDR3 sequences, with approximately 15% found just once. The material sequenced was CD8+ T cells from PBMCs. The receptors were gathered from a human donor in good health (CMV status not recorded). Some clones in this sample may be carry-over from other donors' samples. Each CDR3 is given with its conserved first and last residue. D genes are given only for firm matches. Clone size, where shown, is once, few, many, or a class for clones that have expanded.

j_call | v_call | clone_size | d_call | cdr3_length | cdr3_nt | cdr3_aa
TRBJ2-3 | TRBV7-8 | many | TRBD2 | 16 | TGTGCCAGCAGCTTATTACTAGCGGGGGGCACAGATACGCAGTATTTT | CASSLLLAGGTDTQYF
TRBJ1-3 | TRBV23-1 | NA | NA | 16 | TGCGCCAGCAGATATTCCAGGTCCCGCTCTGGAAACACCATATATTTT | CASRYSRSRSGNTIYF
TRBJ1-4 | TRBV7-9 | many | NA | 16 | TGTGCCAGCAGCGCCCGGAGGGAAGAGGGTAGTGAAAAACTGTTTTTT | CASSARREEGSEKLFF
TRBJ2-1 | TRBV5-5 | many | TRBD2 | 15 | TGTGCCAGCAGCCCCCCGGGGGGACTAGAGAATGAGCAGTTCTTC | CASSPPGGLENEQFF
TRBJ2-7 | TRBV19 | NA | NA | 15 | TGTGCCAGTAGTTCCAGGGAAGGCGAGCTCTACGAGCAGTACTTC | CASSSREGELYEQYF
TRBJ1-1 | TRBV27 | NA | TRBD1 | 15 | TGTGCCAGCAGAACGCTGACAGGGGGCGGCACTGAAGCTTTCTTT | CASRTLTGGGTEAFF
TRBJ1-1 | TRBV27 | NA | NA | 12 | TGTGCCAGCAGTTTATTGGGTTCTGAAGCTTTCTTT | CASSLLGSEAFF
TRBJ2-7 | TRBV5-1 | many | TRBD1 | 15 | TGCGCCAGCAGTTTGAGGGCAGGGGGTTTATACGAGCAGTACTTC | CASSLRAGGLYEQYF
TRBJ1-1 | TRBV19 | many | NA | 14 | TGTGCCAGTAGTACTCCAGGGAGTAACACTGAAGCTTTCTTT | CASSTPGSNTEAFF
TRBJ1-1 | TRBV7-6 | many | NA | 17 | TGTGCCAGCAGCTCGGGAGGTGGGCAAGGGGTGAACACTGAAGCTTTCTTT | CASSSGGGQGVNTEAFF
TRBJ1-3 | TRBV6-1 | many | NA | 13 | TGTGCCAGCCGAGGGGGGTCTGGAAACACCATATATTTT | CASRGGSGNTIYF
TRBJ2-3 | TRBV6-4 | NA | NA | 11 | TGTGCCAGCAGTGACCGAAATACGCAGTATTTT | CASSDRNTQYF
TRBJ2-7 | TRBV7-2 | many | NA | 15 | TGTGCCAGCAGCTTAGCGGGAGCCATGGCCTACGAGCAGTACTTC | CASSLAGAMAYEQYF
TRBJ1-5 | TRBV19 | few | NA | 15 | TGTGCCAGTACCCTGGGGTTGACAGATAATCAGCCCCAGCATTTT | CASTLGLTDNQPQHF
TRBJ2-3 | TRBV7-9 | few | TRBD2 | 16 | TGTGCCAGCAGCTTAGTTAGCGGGGGGGCCAGGTATACGCAGTATTTT | CASSLVSGGARYTQYF
TRBJ1-6 | TRBV27 | NA | NA | 14 | TGTGCCAGCAGATCGGGGGGGAGGGCTTCACCCCTCCACTTT | CASRSGGRASPLHF